A selection of T cell receptor beta chains follows, all from one sample in a study of blood T cell repertoires in COVID-19. Measured with immunoSEQ multiplex PCR; TCRdb has only the in-frame clones, and not every one. The sample lists roughly 45,000 clones; roughly 93% were seen once. The sample taken for sequencing was peripheral blood. The source of these receptors is a man in his sixties with COVID-19, enrolled during active disease. Each CDR3 is given with its conserved first and last residue. Each record gives: V gene, clone size, J gene, D gene, CDR3 DNA, CDR3 protein. A D gene is named only where the DNA matches it firmly. Clone size is stated in some rows and not others, as once, few, many or a class when expanded.

V: TRBV19
size: .
J: TRBJ1-1
D: .
DNA: TGTGCCAGTAGTATGGGGGGGTCGAGCACGGGAGCTTTCTTT
CDR3: CASSMGGSSTGAFF

V: TRBV5-1
size: once
J: TRBJ2-3
D: TRBD1
DNA: TGCGCCAGCACGAAGGACAGGGCAGGAGATACGCAGTATTTT
CDR3: CASTKDRAGDTQYF

V: TRBV2
size: .
J: TRBJ1-5
D: TRBD1
DNA: TGTGCCAGCAGTGGCCCCAGGGGGGCCCAGCATTTT
CDR3: CASSGPRGAQHF

V: TRBV18
size: .
J: TRBJ1-6
D: TRBD1
DNA: TGTGCCAGCTCACCAGTTAGGGCAGGGGGCAGGTCACCCCTCCACTTT
CDR3: CASSPVRAGGRSPLHF

V: TRBV7-3
size: .
J: TRBJ2-2
D: .
DNA: TGTGCCAGCAGCCGCGGGACAGCAGGGACCGGGGAGCTGTTTTTT
CDR3: CASSRGTAGTGELFF

V: TRBV7-9
size: .
J: TRBJ1-5
D: TRBD1
DNA: TGTGCCAGCAGCTTAGCCGGGACAGGGTACCAGCCCCAGCATTTT
CDR3: CASSLAGTGYQPQHF

V: TRBV15
size: .
J: TRBJ1-2
D: .
DNA: TGTGCCACCAGCAGGGGGGATGGACAGCCCTGGGGCTACACCTTC
CDR3: CATSRGDGQPWGYTF

V: TRBV27
size: .
J: TRBJ1-5
D: TRBD1
DNA: TGTGCCAGCAGTGTGGACAGGATCAATCAGCCCCAGCATTTT
CDR3: CASSVDRINQPQHF

V: TRBV6-5
size: .
J: TRBJ2-2
D: .
DNA: TGTGCCAGCAGACGACTAGAAGGTACCGGGGAGCTGTTTTTT
CDR3: CASRRLEGTGELFF

V: TRBV11-1
size: .
J: TRBJ2-7
D: TRBD1
DNA: TGTGCCAGCAGCCGCGGACAGGCCTACGAGCAGTACTTC
CDR3: CASSRGQAYEQYF

V: TRBV18
size: once
J: TRBJ1-1
D: .
DNA: TGTGCCAGCTCACCATGGGCAGGGGTGGTGAACACTGAAGCTTTCTTT
CDR3: CASSPWAGVVNTEAFF

V: TRBV11-2
size: .
J: TRBJ1-3
D: .
DNA: TGTGCCAGCAGCAACAGGTTCTCTGGAAACACCATATATTTT
CDR3: CASSNRFSGNTIYF

V: TRBV3-1/TRBV3-2
size: .
J: TRBJ2-4
D: .
DNA: TGTGCCAGCAGCCGAAATGACCAAGCGCGGGCCAAAAACATTCAGTACTTC
CDR3: CASSRNDQARAKNIQYF

V: TRBV11-3
size: .
J: TRBJ2-5
D: .
DNA: TGTGCCAGCAGCCGCGGAGAGGAGACCCAGTACTTC
CDR3: CASSRGEETQYF

V: TRBV7-2
size: once
J: TRBJ2-7
D: TRBD2
DNA: TGTGCCAGCAGCCCCATGGGAGCGGGAAAGGAACAGTACTTC
CDR3: CASSPMGAGKEQYF

V: TRBV5-4
size: .
J: TRBJ2-2
D: .
DNA: TGTGCCAGCAGCTCGACCGGGTCCACCACCGGGGAGCTGTTTTTT
CDR3: CASSSTGSTTGELFF

V: TRBV7-9
size: once
J: TRBJ1-3
D: TRBD1
DNA: TGTGCCAGCAGCCGACAGGGGATCGGAAACACCATATATTTT
CDR3: CASSRQGIGNTIYF

V: TRBV5-1
size: .
J: TRBJ1-2
D: TRBD1
DNA: TGCGCCAGCAGCCCGGGGACAGTCTATGGCTACACCTTC
CDR3: CASSPGTVYGYTF